The present entry profiles one T cell receptor beta chain with its context. The antigen is undetermined. CD4+ T cells, purified by negative selection, averaged roughly 98% purity. The data belong to a study of T cell repertoires and HLA-DP antigens. Study background: In vitro CD4+ alloreactivity was against HeLa-presented HLA-DP. Average DNA input: around 220 ng for CD137+CD4+ sorts, 1,000 to 1,500 ng pre-culture.

Clones were read by immunoSEQ multiplex PCR, and TCRdb kept only the in-frame ones, dropping some. In the table there are around 100,000 clones, about 92% of which are singletons. The CDR3 has 14 amino acids. V lost 9 bases and J lost 4; bases outside the gene matches: 9. Looked up from germline, CDR1 is MNHEY and CDR2 is SVGAGI. Sequenced material: CD4+ T cells from PBMCs. This TCR was recovered from a woman younger than 35 in good health and CMV-seronegative. This chain uses TRBV6-5 with TRBJ1-1, with 9 bases that match TRBD1. The CDR3 region is CASGTGTGFTEAFF. The CDR3 coding sequence is TGTGCCAGTGGAACCGGGACAGGGTTCACTGAAGCTTTCTTT.